Following are 10 T cell receptor beta chains from one sample sequenced in a study of blood T cell repertoires in COVID-19. TCRdb keeps only in-frame clones here, not all; method: immunoSEQ multiplex PCR. The sample holds over 150,000 clones, around 80% seen once. The sample taken for sequencing was peripheral blood. The receptor source for this set is a woman aged 50 to 65 with acute or convalescent COVID-19.

This clone turned up a few times. The chain joins TRBV30 to TRBJ1-1; unclear D gene. The CDR3 extends over 12 amino acids. CDR1 is GTSNPN, CDR2 SVGIG, per germline (reference sequence). Trimming stripped 2 bases from V and 7 bases from J, with 11 bases between. The CDR3 DNA reads as TGTGCCTGGAGTTCGCAAATCAGTGAAGCTTTCTTT. It yields the protein CAWSSQISEAFF.

This chain joins TRBV25-1 and TRBJ2-7; 13 bases are shared with TRBD2. Looked up from germline, CDR1 is MGHDK and CDR2 is SYGVNS. V was clipped by 3 bases and J by 8 bases; unmatched bases: 13. The CDR3 length is 17 residues. The CDR3 region is CASSDPLTSGRPYQQYF. As DNA, the CDR3 is TGTGCCAGCAGTGACCCCCTGACTAGCGGGAGGCCTTACCAGCAGTACTTC.

The J gene is TRBJ2-1, the V gene TRBV6-5; 9 nucleotides agree with TRBD2. Trimming took 2 bases from V and 7 from J; bases not matched to a gene: 9. Germline assignment: CDR1 MNHEY and CDR2 SVGAGI. The CDR3 extends over 16 amino acids. CDR3 bases: TGTGCCAGCAGTTACCGTGGGGGAAGCGGGAGGAATGAGCAGTTCTTC. This sequence encodes CASSYRGGSGRNEQFF.

The chain couples TRBV19 to TRBJ1-5; D gene unclear. Germline V gene lookup returns CDR1 LNHDA and CDR2 SQIVND (reference sequence). The CDR3 runs 15 residues. The V gene lost 5 bases and the J gene lost 2 bases, with 13 bases spanning the gap. DNA for the CDR3: TGTGCCAGTAGTGGTCGGCGGGCGGGCAATCAGCCCCAGCATTTT. Amino acid sequence: CASSGRRAGNQPQHF.

The CDR3 DNA follows: TGTGCCAGCAGCAGGAGGACAGGCGGCTATGGCTACACCTTC. It translates to CASSRRTGGYGYTF. This chain connects TRBV5-6 to TRBJ1-2; 7 bases align to TRBD1. The CDR3 consists of 14 residues. V lost 4 bases to trimming and J lost 4 bases; unmatched junction nucleotides: 7. Per germline, CDR1 SGHDT and CDR2 YYEEEE.

The chain's CDR3 is CASSYSGQGLTKLFF. In DNA form, the CDR3 reads TGTGCCAGCAGTTACTCAGGGCAGGGGTTGACGAAACTGTTTTTT. The genes are TRBV6-6 and TRBJ1-4; TRBD1 is a possible D gene (6 bases). This CDR3 has 15 amino acids. Germline CDR1 is MNHNY and CDR2 is SVGAGI (reference sequence). Between the trimmed V and J ends, which lost 0 bases and 11 bases, there was a span of 16 bases.

This chain uses TRBV15 with TRBJ2-7; D possibly corresponds to TRBD1 (5 bases). V lost 1 base to trimming and J lost 7 bases, with 11 bases between them. CDR1 and CDR2 from the germline V gene are LNHNV and YYDKDF (reference sequence). This CDR3 has 13 residues. CDR3 region: CATSRVAGHEQYF. In nucleotides, the CDR3 is TGTGCCACCAGCAGAGTCGCAGGACATGAGCAGTACTTC. Variable domain in full (rest from reference TRBV15 and TRBJ2-7): DAMVIQNPRYQVTQFGKPVTLSCSQTLNHNVMYWYQQKSSQAPKLLFHYYDKDFNNEADTPDNFQSRRPNTSFCFLDIRSPGLGDTAMYLCATSRVAGHEQYFGPGTRLTVT.

The chain carries TRBV6-5 and TRBJ1-1; D not certain. V was shortened by 2 bases and J by 0 bases, with 7 bases between the two germline ends. The CDR3 loop spans 14 amino acids. Germline values: CDR1 MNHEY, CDR2 SVGAGI. Here the CDR3 DNA reads TGTGCCAGCAGTTACGGGCCGCTGAACACTGAAGCTTTCTTT. Residues: CASSYGPLNTEAFF.

This chain joins TRBV5-1 and TRBJ2-5, with unresolved D. V lost 0 bases, J lost 5 bases, and 5 bases lay in between. CDR3 size: 12 residues. Germline CDR1 is SGHRS and CDR2 is YFSETQ. As DNA, the CDR3 is TGCGCCAGCAGCTTGGCCAGGGAGACCCAGTACTTC. It codes for CASSLARETQYF.

The sample holds one count of this clone. The chain recombines TRBV19 with TRBJ2-1; 16 positions agree with TRBD2. V was clipped by 5 bases and J by 2 bases; unmatched bases: 6. This CDR3 has 18 amino acids. CDR1 LNHDA and CDR2 SQIVND come from the germline V gene (reference sequence). The CDR3 coding sequence is TGTGCCAGTAGTCTGGGACTAGCGGGAGGGGGAACCTACAATGAGCAGTTCTTC. As protein: CASSLGLAGGGTYNEQFF.